This is a list of T cell receptor beta chains from one sample in a study of T cells in Graves' hyperthyroidism and ophthalmopathy. In TCRdb, the multiplex PCR reads were re-called with MiXCR into one record per CDR3 protein. The data contain approximately 600,000 distinct CDR3 sequences, roughly 15% of them singletons. The sample consisted of blood. These receptors came from a middle-aged woman with Graves' ophthalmopathy. The CDR3 runs from the conserved cysteine through the conserved F or W. Each record gives: V gene, J gene, D gene, clone size, CDR3 DNA, CDR3 protein. The D gene is left open where the match is weak. Clone sizes are given selectively: once, few, many, or a class where the clone is expanded.

TRBV19	TRBJ1-5	-	few	TGTGCCAGTAGTATGGGGATCAATCAGCCCCAGCATTTT	CASSMGINQPQHF
TRBV20-1	TRBJ2-5	TRBD2	many	TGCAGTACCTCAAAGACTAGCGGGAAGGAGACCCAGTACTTC	CSTSKTSGKETQYF
TRBV6-2/TRBV6-3	TRBJ1-2	TRBD1	-	TGTGCCACTCAGGGGGCACGAAGTGGCTACACCTTC	CATQGARSGYTF
TRBV6-5	TRBJ1-2	-	-	TGTGCCAGCAGTTCTGGGAGCCCCTGGGGCGGGCAACAAACCTTC	CASSSGSPWGGQQTF
TRBV3-1	TRBJ2-7	TRBD1	many	TGTGCCAGCAGTCCTGGACAGGGAGGTGAGCAGTACTTC	CASSPGQGGEQYF
TRBV24-1	TRBJ2-5	TRBD1	many	TGTGCCACCAGTGACCCTGGACAGGGGGAACAAGAGACCCAGTACTTC	CATSDPGQGEQETQYF
TRBV20-1	TRBJ1-2	-	many	TGCAGTGCTCCTGTACAGGGAGTCTATGGCTACACCTTC	CSAPVQGVYGYTF
TRBV5-1	TRBJ2-7	-	-	TGCGCCAGCAGCTTGGCCTCTCACAAGACCGGGAACTCCTACGAGCAGTACTTC	CASSLASHKTGNSYEQYF
TRBV6-2/TRBV6-3	TRBJ1-5	TRBD1	many	TGTGCCAGCGGGCAGGGGGGCGGCAATCAGCCCCAGCATTTT	CASGQGGGNQPQHF
TRBV28	TRBJ2-3	-	many	TGTGCCAGCAGTTTATTAAGTAGCACAGATACGCAGTATTTT	CASSLLSSTDTQYF
TRBV7-3	TRBJ2-2	-	-	TGTGCCAGCAGCTTAGTTTATGCCGGGGAGCTGTTTTTT	CASSLVYAGELFF
TRBV6-1	TRBJ2-5	-	many	TGTGCCAGCAGTGAAGCGATCCGGTGGACAGTTTCCGTCCGGGAGACCCAGTACTTC	CASSEAIRWTVSVRETQYF
TRBV6-2/TRBV6-3	TRBJ2-5	TRBD1	many	TGTGCCAGCAGTTCCGGGACAGGGCGTCAAGAGACCCAGTACTTC	CASSSGTGRQETQYF
TRBV19	TRBJ1-1	TRBD1	many	TGTGCCAGTAGTGCCCGGGACAGGGGTATGAACACTGAAGCTTTCTTT	CASSARDRGMNTEAFF
TRBV12-3/TRBV12-4	TRBJ1-2	-	many	TGTGCCAGCAGTACCGAGAGGACGGGCTATGGCTACACCTTC	CASSTERTGYGYTF
TRBV30	TRBJ2-1	-	-	TGTGCCTGGAGCGTCGGGCAGAACAATGAGCAGTTCTTC	CAWSVGQNNEQFF
TRBV5-1	TRBJ1-2	-	many	TGCGCCAGCAGCCCGACGAGGACAGCCTATGGCTACACCTTC	CASSPTRTAYGYTF
TRBV12-3/TRBV12-4	TRBJ2-7	-	many	TGTGCCAGCAGTACCCGGGCTTCCTACGAGCAGTACTTC	CASSTRASYEQYF
TRBV20-1	TRBJ1-2	TRBD1	many	TGCAGTGCTATTACGACAGGGTGGTATGGCTACACCTTC	CSAITTGWYGYTF
TRBV12-3/TRBV12-4	TRBJ2-7	-	many	TGTGCCAGCAGGCCGGAGGGGGGCCCGTACGAGCAGTACTTC	CASRPEGGPYEQYF
TRBV12-3/TRBV12-4	TRBJ2-7	-	many	TGTGCCAGCAGCCCGGCGGGGCACTCCTACGAGCAGTACTTC	CASSPAGHSYEQYF
TRBV6-2/TRBV6-3	TRBJ2-5	TRBD2	many	TGTGCCAGCAGCCAAGGGCTAGCGGACCAAGAGACCCAGTACTTC	CASSQGLADQETQYF
TRBV6-1	TRBJ2-2	-	few	TGTGCCAGCACCAAAGACAGGAACACCGGGGAGCTGTTTTTT	CASTKDRNTGELFF
TRBV30	TRBJ2-7	-	-	TGTGCCTGGAGTGTTATGGACGGCGAATTCTACGAGCAGTACTTC	CAWSVMDGEFYEQYF
TRBV7-2	TRBJ2-2	-	many	TGTGCCAGCAGCTTAGGGGTAGGGACCGGGGAGCTGTTTTTT	CASSLGVGTGELFF
TRBV12-3/TRBV12-4	TRBJ1-5	-	many	TGTGCCAGCAGTTTAGCGCGGGACGGTCCCGATCAGCCCCAGCATTTT	CASSLARDGPDQPQHF
TRBV6-1	TRBJ1-2	-	many	TGTGCCAGCACCACACCGGGATATTTAAACTATGGCTACACCTTC	CASTTPGYLNYGYTF
TRBV6-1	TRBJ1-5	TRBD1	many	TGTGCCAGCAGCCGCCTTTACAGGGGCGAGCAGCCCCAGCATTTT	CASSRLYRGEQPQHF
TRBV24-1	TRBJ2-7	-	many	TGTGCCACCAGTGATGTATACGAGCAGTACTTC	CATSDVYEQYF
TRBV18	TRBJ2-7	-	many	TGTGCCAGCTCCCCTAGGGGGTTAGACGAGCAGTACTTC	CASSPRGLDEQYF
TRBV30	TRBJ1-2	-	-	TGTGCCTGGAGGTCGGCGGGGGGCGGCGGCTACACCTTC	CAWRSAGGGGYTF
TRBV28	TRBJ2-7	TRBD2	many	TGTGCCAGCAGTTCTGGGGGGGGATACTACGAGCAGTACTTC	CASSSGGGYYEQYF
TRBV30	TRBJ2-2	-	few	TGTGCCTGGAGGACACCTGGGACCGGGGAGCTGTTTTTT	CAWRTPGTGELFF